The next 2 T cell receptor beta chains were all read from a single sample in a study of blood T cells in healthy people across ages. Together with a sample-barcoded 5' primer, a J-beta primer mix was included in a second PCR lasting roughly 6 to 12 cycles. TCRdb used MiXCR to reprocess the 5' RACE reads, holding one entry per CDR3 protein. The sample comprises 650,000 or so distinct CDR3 sequences, over 40% of which are singletons, and about 13% rests with the top ten. The source material was blood. The receptors come from an elderly woman in good health.

At least ten counts were recorded for this clonotype. The V call is TRBV9, the J call TRBJ2-3; 7 bases are a match to TRBD2. The V segment lost 1 base and the J segment 3 bases; nucleotides outside the gene matches: 5. The CDR3 has 15 residues. In germline, CDR1 is SGDLS, CDR2 YYNGEE. DNA for the CDR3: TGTGCCAGCAGCGTAAGGGGAGGGTTAACAGATACGCAGTATTTT. Translation gives CASSVRGGLTDTQYF.

A remark on this clonotype: This may arise from a read error, as a much more abundant clone is one base away. The chain couples TRBV6-1 to TRBJ2-1; the match to TRBD2 covers 13 bases. TRBJ2-7 explains the end of the DNA better; the J call may be wrong. Germline CDR1 is MNHNS and CDR2 is SASEGT. The length of the CDR3 is 17 residues. CDR3 sequence: CANSLGTSGELYNEQYF. For the CDR3, the DNA is TGTGCCAACAGCCTTGGGACTAGCGGGGAACTTTACAATGAGCAGTACTTC.